What follows describes a single TCR beta chain. The antigen it binds to is not known. The record has no base qualities; no much larger clone is one base away. The sample comes from a study of cytomegalovirus exposure and HLA in healthy donors (dated by TCRdb to about 2017). Concerning the study at large: An earlier analysis of approximately 640 of the donors reported 276 Gb of sequence data and roughly 110 million unique TCR beta sequences from roughly 180 million T cells. An early release covering some 640 HLA-typed donors comprised 250 to 350 gigabases of sequencing data and roughly 85 million unique TCR sequences. Among the approximately 400 genotyped donors, around 81% belonged to the genetic ancestry cluster associated with self-reported Caucasian donors. The study aimed to test whether cataloging public T cell receptors could reveal signatures of past pathogen exposure. The T cell repertoires of 550 to 850 subjects were profiled by immunosequencing and related to cytomegalovirus serostatus. A separate validation cohort of over a hundred different subjects was used in addition to the roughly 670-subject first cohort. To predict cytomegalovirus infection status, the study brought together high-throughput TCR immunosequencing, statistical association of individual TCRs with disease status, and machine learning. To study patterns of TCR occurrence, a later analysis re-analyzed previously published TCR beta repertoires from under 750 donors and added high-resolution HLA genotyping. Rather than using new phenotypic data, the later analysis identified candidate immune exposures from TCR beta sequences and from how often those sequences occurred across donors. In an earlier analysis of a few hundred of the donors, high-throughput TCR beta sequencing was used to judge whether each TCR beta V gene segment behaved as functional or pseudogenic. Alongside the repertoire data, information on donor age, sex, ethnicity and CMV serostatus was compiled. In a later genetic analysis, genome-wide SNP genotypes for about 65% of the 666 donors were used, and that subset was treated as a discovery cohort. All discovery cohort repertoires had been generated using a single sequencing platform. HLA typing included class I and class II loci at four-digit resolution. Typing coverage differed by locus: A, B, C, DRB1 and DQB1 were typed in roughly 620-640 donors, DQA1 in about 510, DPA1 in around 610, and DPB1 in approximately 450. Several DR-DQ haplotypes were handled as single units for association and clustering because linkage in the cohort was strong. Among 300 to 450 genotyped donors of the cohort, an average of approximately 240,000 unique TCR beta nucleotide sequences were sequenced per donor, roughly 20% of them non-productive. General conclusions and limits of the study: Presence/absence analyses assumed roughly uniform sequencing depth across donors, an assumption that may not hold. HLA typing was unavailable for some donors at each locus, so association tests used only the typed subset. V-gene and J-gene trimming of TCR beta chains was associated with a missense DCLRE1C variant in a later genetic analysis, and the association was replicated in an independent cohort. For the cohort, immune exposure information was limited to CMV serostatus. A later analysis reported that several top co-occurrence clusters appeared linked to parvovirus B19, influenza, CMV and Epstein-Barr virus. Compared with the approximately 700-donor mean, donors in an Asian-associated ancestry cluster had fewer N-insertions in productive TCRs, according to a later genetic analysis. When HLA alleles, especially DR and DQ, strongly co-occurred, attributing TCR associations to individual alleles was difficult. A later analysis found that HLA-associated TCR beta chains were more clonally expanded and had lower generation probabilities than equally common non-associated chains. Fewer than 20 rarely observed V segments, including chromosome 9 orphons, were excluded from the earlier analysis of just under 600 of the donors because counts were too low. In a later analysis, TCR association rates were found to vary across HLA loci, with the most associated TCRs seen for DRB1 alleles and the fewest for HLA-C alleles. A cluster of highly shared sequence variants was judged likely to represent a technical artifact of the sequencing pipeline. Correlated functional status among segregating V segments might be attributable to linkage disequilibrium, but an unknown experimental factor could not be ruled out. The authors suggested that the approach could potentially be generalized to other disease states and immunological phenotypes. In a later analysis, some 17,000 TCR beta sequences were associated with specific HLA alleles at a false discovery rate of 0.05. Only TCR beta chains were sequenced in this cohort, and the absence of alpha or paired-chain data limited detectable features. The study gave a list of some 150 TCR beta chains associated with cytomegalovirus. In vitro tests confirmed that three of the cytomegalovirus-associated TCR beta chains recognize cytomegalovirus antigens. In a later analysis, most CMV-associated TCR beta chains were found to appear HLA-restricted, with HLA associations seemingly driven largely by CMV exposure. While some public TCRs were present in many individuals, most TCR sequences turned up only very rarely across donors. In an earlier analysis of 450 to 750 of the donors, most TCR beta V segments appeared in productive rearrangements about 87% or about 30% of the time, broadly matching IMGT annotations. Cytomegalovirus status was reported to be diagnosed by the classifier with high specificity and sensitivity in both the original and validation cohorts. A further reported finding was that TCR beta sequences accurately predicted the HLA-A and HLA-B alleles for most subjects in the first cohort.

The library was made by the immunoSEQ multiplex PCR assay. A mixture of 60 forward primers for TCR Vbeta segments and 13 reverse primers for TCR Jbeta segments was used in the multiplex PCR. The CDR3 region of rearranged TCR beta genes was amplified from genomic DNA with a multiplex PCR assay. Amplified TCR beta libraries were sequenced as 87-base-pair reads on the Illumina HiSeq System. In the original analysis: In a later analysis, 70 million to 95 million unique TCR beta chains were counted across the roughly 670 repertoires, and some 10 million of these chains were shared by at least two donors. To remove PCR and sequencing errors, raw reads were error-corrected and collapsed into unique sequences using a nearest-neighbor algorithm that merged closely related sequences. Alignment of CDR3 sequences to IMGT reference sequences was used to assign V, D and J gene segments. Each retained sequence needed at least a six-nucleotide match to both a V gene segment and a J gene segment. Rearrangements were called productive when the CDR3 lacked stop codons and stayed in frame with V and J; all others were non-productive. CDR3 was defined by IMGT convention, running from the second conserved V-encoded cysteine to the conserved J-encoded phenylalanine. In an earlier analysis of roughly 580 of the donors, sequences lacking an unambiguous match to a single V gene segment were excluded. An earlier analysis of 587 of the donors classified V segments as functional when productive rearrangements were above 56.7% and as segregating when the standard deviation between donors was above 5%. To diagnose cytomegalovirus status from the catalog of TCR beta chain sequences, a statistical classification framework was built. In a later analysis, TCR nucleotide sequences were compared against IMGT/GENE-DB human TR gene sequences so that V and J genes could be assigned. In a later analysis, CDR3 sequences and most-parsimonious VDJ recombination scenarios were assigned using the TCRdist pipeline. In a later analysis, each TCR beta chain was defined by its CDR3 amino acid sequence together with its V-gene family, and reads without a unique V-gene family were excluded. As a way to deal with suspected cross-contamination and a sequencing artifact, a later analysis dropped 450 to 600 nucleotide sequences that were highly shared and had low generation probability. In a later analysis, a clonal expansion index for each public chain was calculated from normalized within-repertoire ranks of inferred template counts. In a later analysis, generation probabilities were computed with a VDJ recombination model fitted to out-of-frame rearrangements, and the resulting probabilities were checked against IGoR. A later analysis scored TCR-TCR, TCR-HLA and TCR-CMV co-occurrence with hypergeometric tests, applying a repertoire-size bias correction to TCR pairs. To estimate false discovery rates, a later analysis permuted the HLA or CMV assignments 20 times. In a later analysis, co-occurring TCRs were grouped with DBSCAN, and TCRdist sequence similarity was added when clustering was performed within HLA-allele-positive subsets. Co-occurrence clustering excluded repertoires with fewer than 30,000 or more than 120,000 public chains, plus five with anomalous nucleotide sharing. TCRdb carries this immuneACCESS record with in-frame sequences only. Its versions omit some clonotypes, under half of them owing to an unresolved V gene in the studies checked, with the rest unexplained. V, J and clone size are taken as reported in that table, and D and trimming were inferred from the DNA itself. Within this sample are 100,000 or so clones, with around 79% of them counted one time only. The leading ten clones occupy 11% to 15% of the sample.

The cohort comprised hundreds of healthy bone marrow donors. At the time of sampling, all cohort members were nominally healthy, though unrecorded immune exposures were likely present. The donor was CMV seropositive and was included in the group of 250 to 350 seropositive cohort members. A peripheral blood sample was provided by each donor, and peripheral blood mononuclear cells were used for TCR beta sequencing. Genomic DNA was extracted from the blood cell samples with the Qiagen DNeasy Blood Extraction Kit. Source material: PBMCs. The sequence derives from a male donor in good health and CMV-seropositive.

This receptor carries the CDR3 CASSSIRDLPSYNEQFF. The nucleotide sequence reads as follows: TGTGCCAGCAGCTCTATCCGGGATTTACCCTCCTACAATGAGCAGTTCTTC. The V gene is TRBV5-6 and the J gene is TRBJ2-1, and TRBD2 may be the D gene, going by 5 matching bases. From the cysteine up to the phenylalanine, the CDR3 has a length of 17 residues. Of all the DNA, just the CDR3 is kept, 51 bases in frame from base 1. V gives up 3 bases and J gives up 0 bases, and the segment between their germline ends measures 16 bases. The germline V gene yields SGHDT for CDR1 and YYEEEE for CDR2. The entire variable domain, with the stretches around the CDR3 drawn from the reference TRBV5-6 and TRBJ2-1 proteins, is DAGVTQSPTHLIKTRGQQVTLRCSPKSGHDTVSWYQQALGQGPQFIFQYYEEEERQRGNFPDRFSGHQFPNYSSELNVNALLLGDSALYLCASSSIRDLPSYNEQFFGPGTRLTVL.